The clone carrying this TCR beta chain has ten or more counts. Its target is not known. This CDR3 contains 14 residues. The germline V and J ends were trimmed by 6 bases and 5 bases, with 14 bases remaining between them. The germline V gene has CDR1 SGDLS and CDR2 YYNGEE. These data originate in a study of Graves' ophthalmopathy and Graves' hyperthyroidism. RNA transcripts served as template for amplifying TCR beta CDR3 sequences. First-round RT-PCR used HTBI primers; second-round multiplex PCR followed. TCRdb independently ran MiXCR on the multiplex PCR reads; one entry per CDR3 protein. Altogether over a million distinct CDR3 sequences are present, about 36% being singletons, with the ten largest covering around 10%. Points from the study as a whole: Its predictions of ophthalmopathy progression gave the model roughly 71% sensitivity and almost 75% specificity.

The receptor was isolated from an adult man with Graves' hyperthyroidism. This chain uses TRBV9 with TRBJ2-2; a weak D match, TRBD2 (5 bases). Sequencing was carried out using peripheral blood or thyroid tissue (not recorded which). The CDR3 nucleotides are TGTGCCAGCACATACGGGTCGGGAACCGGGGAGCTGTTTTTT. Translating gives CASTYGSGTGELFF.